This T cell receptor beta chain comes out of a study of blood T cell repertoires in COVID-19. Germline V lookup: CDR1 MDHEN, CDR2 SYDVKM. This CDR3 has 14 residues. V was trimmed by 9 bases and J by 0 bases, leaving 14 bases between them. The participants were between roughly 18 and 89 years old and came from roughly 25 US areas. Cohorts were assigned according to the clinical history that participants reported. Profiled with immunoSEQ multiplex PCR; TCRdb holds only in-frame clones, not every one. The data show around 130,000 clones, around 84% seen once. J is TRBJ1-1 and V is TRBV28; D remains unclear. The sample was PBMCs or T cells enriched from blood (not recorded which). The receptor was isolated from a man between 35 and 55 years old with acute COVID-19. CDR3 protein: CASPLPTMNTEAFF. In DNA, the CDR3 is TGTGCCAGTCCGTTACCTACGATGAACACTGAAGCTTTCTTT.